The T cell receptor (beta chain) described here comes from a study of early T cells in non-severe SARS-CoV-2 infection. The overall study: From unsorted whole blood, bulk RNA was sequenced, and the chains remained unpaired.

General observations from the study: VDJdb matching skewed toward anti-spike CD8 responses, missing private and CD4 specificities.

A few counts support this clonotype. As yet, its antigen is unknown. Unique molecular identifiers were added to individual cDNA molecules. TCRdb itself ran the 5' RACE reads through MiXCR, one entry per CDR3 protein. This table holds 68,000 or so distinct CDR3 sequences, about 11% found once. The specimen was whole blood. The source of this sequence is an adult who was a healthcare worker with PCR-confirmed SARS-CoV-2 infection or an uninfected control (not recorded which).

The CDR3 sequence is CSASGRGGTQYF. In DNA, the CDR3 is TGCAGTGCTAGCGGGAGAGGCGGGACCCAGTACTTC. The chain uses TRBV20-1 and TRBJ2-5, with a weak D call TRBD2 (6 bases). The V gene's germline CDR1 is DFQATT and CDR2 SNEGSKA (reference sequence). Trimming stripped 3 bases from V and 7 bases from J, with 12 bases between. The CDR3 is 12 amino acids.